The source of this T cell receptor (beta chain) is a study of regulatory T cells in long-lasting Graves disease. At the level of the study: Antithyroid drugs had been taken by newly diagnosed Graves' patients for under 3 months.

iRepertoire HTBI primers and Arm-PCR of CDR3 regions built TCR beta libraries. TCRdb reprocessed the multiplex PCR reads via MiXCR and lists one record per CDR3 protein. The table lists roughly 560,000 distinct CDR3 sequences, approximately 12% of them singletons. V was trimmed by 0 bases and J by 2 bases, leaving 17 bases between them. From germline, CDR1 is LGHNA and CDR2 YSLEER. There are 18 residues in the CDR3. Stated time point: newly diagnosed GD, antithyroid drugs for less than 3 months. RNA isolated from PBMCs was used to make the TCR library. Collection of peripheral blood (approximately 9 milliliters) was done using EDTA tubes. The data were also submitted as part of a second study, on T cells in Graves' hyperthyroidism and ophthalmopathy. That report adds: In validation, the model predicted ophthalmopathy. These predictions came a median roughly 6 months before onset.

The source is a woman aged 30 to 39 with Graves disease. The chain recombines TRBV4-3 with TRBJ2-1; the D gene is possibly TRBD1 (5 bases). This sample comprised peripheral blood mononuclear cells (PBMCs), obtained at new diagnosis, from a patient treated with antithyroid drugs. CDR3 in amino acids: CASSQDLWGLGAYNEQFF. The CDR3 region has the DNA TGCGCCAGCAGCCAAGATCTGTGGGGCCTAGGGGCCTACAATGAGCAGTTCTTC.